Listed here are 8 T cell receptor beta chains from one sample, sequenced in a study of cytomegalovirus exposure and HLA in healthy donors. PCR primers comprised 60 Vbeta and 13 Jbeta primers. Method: immunoSEQ multiplex PCR; TCRdb's copy keeps in-frame clones and lacks some. The table records 150,000 to 180,000 clones, 70% to 80% of them present only once. Specimen: PBMCs. These receptors all stem from a young man in good health and CMV-seropositive.

The chain has TRBV6-6 and TRBJ2-4; 10 nucleotides match TRBD1. Germline V gene lookup returns CDR1 MNHNY and CDR2 SVGAGI (reference sequence). J lost 9 bases, V lost 3 bases, and 8 bases had no gene match. This CDR3 has 15 amino acids. For the CDR3, the DNA is TGTGCCAGCAGTTATAAGGACAGGGGGTTAAGCATTCAGTACTTC. This gives the protein CASSYKDRGLSIQYF.

In its sample, this clone was seen once. The CDR3 coding sequence is TGTGCCAGCAGCTTCCAGGGACTAGCGGGGGGGGAGACCCAGTACTTC. It specifies CASSFQGLAGGETQYF. The V gene is TRBV7-9, the J gene TRBJ2-5; 16 bases are shared with TRBD2. V was clipped by 3 bases and J by 5 bases; unmatched bases: 3. The germline CDR1 and CDR2 sequences are SEHNR and FQNEAQ (reference sequence). This CDR3 is 16 amino acids long.

The chain carries TRBV5-4 and TRBJ2-5, with D possibly TRBD2 on 6 matching bases. V was clipped by 1 base and J by 5 bases, with 12 bases between them. Looked up from germline, CDR1 is SGHNT and CDR2 is YYREEE (reference sequence). The CDR3 is 14 amino acids. The CDR3 reads CASSLRRGWETQYF. DNA of the CDR3: TGTGCCAGCAGCTTGCGCCGGGGGTGGGAGACCCAGTACTTC.

The V call is TRBV30, the J call TRBJ1-4; D perhaps matches TRBD1 (6 bases). This CDR3 is 15 amino acids long. Trimming removed 4 bases at V and 5 bases at J, with 17 bases between. The germline CDR1 and CDR2 sequences are GTSNPN and SVGIG (reference sequence). CDR3 protein: CAWNREGGGNEKLFF. CDR3 coding DNA: TGTGCCTGGAACCGGGAGGGGGGGGGAAATGAAAAACTGTTTTTT.

The chain has TRBV19 and TRBJ1-5, with D tentatively TRBD1 (6 bases). The germline V gene has CDR1 LNHDA and CDR2 SQIVND (reference sequence). Trimming stripped 0 bases from V and 6 bases from J, with 21 bases between. This CDR3 is 18 amino acids long. In DNA, the CDR3 is TGTGCCAGTAGTATAGAAGGCCCCTTGGTCAGGGGTGGTCAGCCCCAGCATTTT. It translates to CASSIEGPLVRGGQPQHF.

This clone has more than one count but fewer than ten. This sequence joins TRBV4-3 and TRBJ1-4, with TRBD1 matching over 7 bases. Germline CDR1 and CDR2: LGHNA and YSLEER. This CDR3 is 16 amino acids long. Germline trimming cut 0 bases from V and 3 bases from J; bases unmatched to any gene: 4. This chain's CDR3 is CASSQELGTANEKLFF. The CDR3 DNA sequence: TGCGCCAGCAGCCAAGAGTTGGGGACAGCTAATGAAAAACTGTTTTTT.

Here the CDR3 DNA reads TGTGCCAGCAGCGCCGGGACTAGCGACGCGGGGTACTTC. This codes for CASSAGTSDAGYF. The chain recombines TRBV2 with TRBJ2-7, with 10 bases lining up with TRBD2. This CDR3 is 13 amino acids long. Germline V gene lookup returns CDR1 SNHLY and CDR2 FYNNEI. V lost 6 bases, J lost 12 bases, and 11 bases stayed unmatched.

Here the CDR3 DNA reads TGTGCCAGCAGCAGGTCCCCTAGCGGGAGAGGTGAGCAGTTCTTC. Residues: CASSRSPSGRGEQFF. V usage is TRBV7-2 and J usage is TRBJ2-1; 10 nucleotides align to TRBD2. The CDR3 spans 15 residues. CDR1 and CDR2 (germline): SGHTA, FQGNSA. Trimming at V came to 5 bases and at J to 9 bases, leaving 10 bases not matched to a gene.